One and the same sample provided the 27 T cell receptor beta chains below, sequenced in a study of blood T cell repertoires in COVID-19. TCRdb's copy holds only in-frame clones and misses some; the assay was immunoSEQ multiplex PCR. This sample has around 300,000 clones; about nine tenths occur once, and the top ten carry less than 2%. The sequencing sample was made of PBMCs or T cells enriched from blood (not recorded which). These receptors all stem from a woman aged 40 to 50 who had recovered from COVID-19.

CDR3 residues: CASSSTGTSGAINTGELFF. The CDR3 DNA reads TGCGCCAGCAGCTCAACTGGGACTAGCGGAGCTATAAACACCGGGGAGCTGTTTTTT. The genes are TRBV5-1 and TRBJ2-2; 11 bases are shared with TRBD2. Germline V CDR1 and CDR2: SGHRS, YFSETQ. This CDR3 comprises 19 residues. V lost 3 bases to trimming and J lost 2 bases; unmatched junction nucleotides: 12.

The chain recombines TRBV5-1 with TRBJ2-3; D gene uncertain. This CDR3 spans 16 amino acids. Germline CDR1 and CDR2: SGHRS and YFSETQ. The V end lost 4 bases, the J end lost 0 bases, and 15 bases lay between the germline ends. CDR3 nucleotide sequence: TGCGCCAGCAGCCATCAACGCTCAACTAGCACAGATACGCAGTATTTT. It is translated as CASSHQRSTSTDTQYF.

As for this clone: Other nucleotide sequences from this sample produce the same CDR3. This chain joins TRBV5-8 and TRBJ1-2; D perhaps matches TRBD1 (6 bases). The CDR3 has 13 amino acids. Trimming removed 4 bases at V and 4 bases at J, with 11 bases between. In germline, CDR1 is SGHTS, CDR2 YDEGEE. The CDR3 loop reads CASSLRGPYGYTF. The CDR3 bases are TGTGCCAGCAGCCTCAGGGGCCCCTATGGCTACACCTTC.

The table lists this clone with a few counts. The chain couples TRBV5-1 to TRBJ2-3; TRBD1 is a possible D gene (6 bases). Trimming shortened V by 4 bases and J by 3 bases, and 15 bases separated the two germline ends. The CDR3 loop spans 15 amino acids. CDR1 SGHRS and CDR2 YFSETQ come from the germline V gene. The CDR3 region is CASSKTGFGTDTQYF. The CDR3 DNA follows: TGCGCCAGCAGCAAAACAGGGTTTGGGACAGATACGCAGTATTTT.

This CDR3 is CASSLVLAGTYEQYF. CDR3 DNA: TGTGCCAGCAGCTTAGTTCTAGCGGGTACCTACGAGCAGTACTTC. The chain employs TRBV7-8 and TRBJ2-7, with 8 bases fitting TRBD2. Germline V CDR1 and CDR2: SGHVS, FQNEAQ. The CDR3 is made up of 15 amino acids. Trimming took 1 base from V and 2 from J; bases not matched to a gene: 4.

The chain couples TRBV29-1 to TRBJ1-2, with 9 bases lining up with TRBD1. Losses at the gene ends were 4 bases for V and 2 bases for J; bases not matched to a gene: 2. CDR3 length: 13 amino acids. Germline CDR1 is SQVTM and CDR2 is ANQGSEA. DNA of the CDR3: TGCAGCGTTGGGACAGGGGTAAACTATGGCTACACCTTC. Protein: CSVGTGVNYGYTF.

The chain has TRBV2 and TRBJ1-4; 9 nucleotides line up with TRBD1. The CDR3 extends over 15 amino acids. CDR1 SNHLY and CDR2 FYNNEI come from the germline V gene. V was pared by 6 bases and J by 3 bases, with 5 bases of the junction left unmatched. The CDR3 reads CASSAQGAANEKLFF. CDR3 coding DNA: TGTGCCAGCAGCGCACAGGGGGCGGCTAATGAAAAACTGTTTTTT.

V usage is TRBV7-6 and J usage is TRBJ2-2, with 8 bases identical to TRBD1. Germline CDR1 SGHVS, CDR2 FNYEAQ. The CDR3 is made up of 17 amino acids. V shed 5 bases and J 3 bases; nucleotides not matched to a gene: 11. The CDR3 here is CASSTKQGGWDTGELFF. Here the CDR3 DNA reads TGTGCCAGCAGCACGAAACAGGGGGGTTGGGACACCGGGGAGCTGTTTTTT.

The chain uses TRBV5-4 and TRBJ1-3, with D possibly matching TRBD1 (5 bases). V gave up 2 bases and J gave up 2 bases, with 11 bases separating them. Germline loops: CDR1 SGHNT, CDR2 YYREEE (reference sequence). This CDR3 comprises 15 residues. Here the CDR3 DNA reads TGTGCCAGCAGCTTTGGGGGGAGTCCTGGAAACACCATATATTTT. It is translated as CASSFGGSPGNTIYF.

This clone has a single count. V is TRBV27 and J is TRBJ1-2; 10 nucleotides agree with TRBD1. Germline V gene sequence: CDR1 MNHEY, CDR2 SMNVEV (reference sequence). The CDR3 contains 16 residues. The V and J ends lost 0 bases and 3 bases, in that order; junction bases with no gene match: 4. The DNA of the CDR3 is TGTGCCAGCAGTTTATCTTGGACAGGGGGAGACTATGGCTACACCTTC. It codes for CASSLSWTGGDYGYTF.

The J gene is TRBJ2-5, the V gene TRBV7-9; tentatively, D is TRBD1 (5 bases). The CDR3 has 14 residues. The germline gives CDR1 SEHNR, CDR2 FQNEAQ (reference sequence). V lost 5 bases and J 2 bases, leaving 12 bases between the germline ends. CDR3 bases: TGTGCCAGCAGCACCCGACAGATACAAGAGACCCAGTACTTC. This codes for CASSTRQIQETQYF.

V is TRBV5-1 and J is TRBJ2-2; 7 bases fit TRBD1. The germline V gene encodes CDR1 SGHRS and CDR2 YFSETQ. V shed 4 bases and J 4 bases; nucleotides not matched to a gene: 10. The CDR3 has 16 residues. CDR3 protein: CASSQGQASGTGELFF. The CDR3 DNA follows: TGCGCCAGCAGCCAAGGACAGGCGTCGGGCACCGGGGAGCTGTTTTTT.

The chain couples TRBV5-4 to TRBJ2-3, with D tentatively TRBD2 (5 bases). CDR1 is SGHNT and CDR2 is YYREEE in the germline V gene (reference sequence). The V and J ends lost 4 bases and 0 bases respectively, with 18 bases between them. The length of the CDR3 is 17 residues. The CDR3 region has the DNA TGTGCCAGCAGCCCGACGGGGTCTGGCCCCAGCACAGATACGCAGTATTTT. Its protein is CASSPTGSGPSTDTQYF.

The chain carries TRBV29-1 and TRBJ1-5; tentatively, D is TRBD1 (6 bases). Trimming removed 7 bases from V and 4 bases from J, with 20 bases in between. Germline V gene data show CDR1 as SQVTM and CDR2 as ANQGSEA. This CDR3 has 15 residues. CDR3 loop: CSAALGRGTNQPQHF. CDR3 coding DNA: TGCAGCGCCGCCCTGGGGAGGGGGACAAATCAGCCCCAGCATTTT.

V and J are TRBV30 and TRBJ1-3, with 9 bases fitting TRBD1. The CDR3 is made up of 14 amino acids. CDR1 and CDR2 (germline): GTSNPN, SVGIG (reference sequence). V shed 7 bases, J shed 5 bases, and the junction held 9 bases outside the gene matches. CDR3 amino acids: CALNRDRARNTIYF. The CDR3 DNA reads TGTGCCTTGAACCGGGACAGGGCAAGAAACACCATATATTTT.

V usage is TRBV7-6 and J usage is TRBJ2-3, with 7 bases that match TRBD1. The CDR3 has 14 residues. V was pared by 5 bases and J by 7 bases, with 9 bases of the junction left unmatched. Germline-derived CDR1 and CDR2 are SGHVS and FNYEAQ. The CDR3 reads CASSATGSGYTQYF. DNA of the CDR3: TGTGCCAGCAGCGCGACAGGGTCGGGGTATACGCAGTATTTT.

The chain couples TRBV11-2 to TRBJ1-2; D may be TRBD1 (5 bases). CDR1 is SGHAT and CDR2 is FQNNGV in the germline V gene. The CDR3 consists of 14 residues. V lost 2 bases and J 4 bases, leaving 11 bases between the germline ends. The CDR3 loop is CASSLSVDSYGYTF. In nucleotides, the CDR3 is TGTGCCAGCAGCTTATCAGTAGACAGCTATGGCTACACCTTC.

CDR3 DNA: TGTGCCAGCAGGGTCAGGGTTAGCAATCAGCCCCAGCATTTT. Encoded protein: CASRVRVSNQPQHF. This chain links TRBV2 with TRBJ1-5; possible D gene TRBD1, 5 bases. Between the trimmed V and J ends, which lost 6 bases and 0 bases, there was a span of 9 bases. The length of the CDR3 is 14 residues. Germline-derived CDR1 and CDR2 are SNHLY and FYNNEI. The full variable domain, completed using reference TRBV2 and TRBJ1-5, is EPEVTQTPSHQVTQMGQEVILRCVPISNHLYFYWYRQILGQKVEFLVSFYNNEISEKSEIFDDQFSVERPDGSNFTLKIRSTKLEDSAMYFCASRVRVSNQPQHFGDGTRLSIL.

The chain is built from TRBV2 and TRBJ2-7, with TRBD2 identical over 7 bases. Trimming removed 8 bases from V and 3 bases from J; junction bases left unmatched: 7. The CDR3 has 13 residues. The germline V gene encodes CDR1 SNHLY and CDR2 FYNNEI. CDR3 protein: CASGRELYYEQYF. Here the CDR3 DNA reads TGTGCCAGCGGGCGGGAGTTGTACTACGAGCAGTACTTC.

The chain couples TRBV28 to TRBJ1-5; weak D call: TRBD1 (6 bases). Germline V gene data show CDR1 as MDHEN and CDR2 as SYDVKM. Between the trimmed V and J ends, which lost 7 bases and 4 bases, there was a span of 8 bases. The CDR3 spans 12 residues. The CDR3 bases are TGTGCCAGCACAGGGGCGAATCAGCCCCAGCATTTT. The encoded protein is CASTGANQPQHF.

The chain links TRBV6-5 to TRBJ2-1, with 9 bases fitting TRBD2. CDR1 is MNHEY, CDR2 SVGAGI, per germline. The CDR3 length is 16 residues. Trimming at V came to 0 bases and at J to 4 bases, leaving 4 bases not matched to a gene. The chain's CDR3 is CASSYSSTSGYNEQFF. The CDR3 DNA reads as TGTGCCAGCAGTTACTCGTCGACTAGCGGATACAATGAGCAGTTCTTC.

The chain is built from TRBV3-1 (or the pseudogene TRBV3-2) and TRBJ2-7; a weak D match, TRBD2 (6 bases). Germline-derived CDR1 and CDR2 are LGHDT and YNNKEL (reference sequence). Trimming removed 3 bases from V and 4 bases from J, with 13 bases in between. CDR3 length: 14 residues. CDR3 nucleotides: TGTGCCAGCAGCCAGGCGCGAGGAGGGTACGAGCAGTACTTC. It codes for CASSQARGGYEQYF.

V usage is TRBV9 and J usage is TRBJ2-3; unclear D gene. Trimming took off 2 bases at V and 2 bases at J, with 9 bases between the two ends. Germline loops: CDR1 SGDLS, CDR2 YYNGEE. The length of the CDR3 is 14 residues. This CDR3 is CASSVRSSTDTQYF. Written as DNA, the CDR3 is TGTGCCAGCAGCGTTCGGTCTTCCACAGATACGCAGTATTTT.

The CDR3 DNA reads TGTGCCTGGAGTGTACCGCCAGGGGGCACCATATATTTT. This gives the protein CAWSVPPGGTIYF. J is TRBJ1-3 and V is TRBV30, with 7 bases aligning to TRBD1. The CDR3 covers 13 residues. V shed 0 bases and J 9 bases; nucleotides not matched to a gene: 5. Germline V lookup: CDR1 GTSNPN, CDR2 SVGIG (reference sequence).

The V gene is TRBV11-2, the J gene TRBJ2-3; possibly TRBD1 for D (6 bases). Germline V gene lookup returns CDR1 SGHAT and CDR2 FQNNGV. V gave up 4 bases and J gave up 1 base, with 15 bases separating them. The CDR3 is made up of 16 amino acids. Here the CDR3 reads CASSSFRGPRTDTQYF. In DNA, the CDR3 is TGTGCCAGCAGCTCATTCAGGGGCCCGCGCACAGATACGCAGTATTTT. The whole variable domain, filled in from reference TRBV11-2 and TRBJ2-3, reads EAGVAQSPRYKIIEKRQSVAFWCNPISGHATLYWYQQILGQGPKLLIQFQNNGVVDDSQLPKDRFSAERLKGVDSTLKIQPAKLEDSAVYLCASSSFRGPRTDTQYFGPGTRLTVL.

The V gene is TRBV4-1, the J gene TRBJ2-1; a weak D match, TRBD1 (6 bases). Trimming left V 1 base short and J 5 bases short, with 15 bases between. Per the germline V gene, CDR1 is MGHRA and CDR2 is YSYEKL. CDR3 size: 16 residues. The DNA for the CDR3 is TGCGCCAGCAGCCAAGGCCAGGGGCCGGCCAACAATGAGCAGTTCTTC. Protein product: CASSQGQGPANNEQFF.

This sequence joins TRBV30 and TRBJ1-6; 7 nucleotides agree with TRBD1. The CDR3 length is 12 residues. Germline CDR1 is GTSNPN and CDR2 is SVGIG (reference sequence). Trimming removed 0 bases from V and 14 bases from J; junction bases left unmatched: 4. The CDR3 reads CAWSVNRGSLHF. Written as DNA, the CDR3 is TGTGCCTGGAGTGTAAACAGGGGTTCCCTCCACTTT.